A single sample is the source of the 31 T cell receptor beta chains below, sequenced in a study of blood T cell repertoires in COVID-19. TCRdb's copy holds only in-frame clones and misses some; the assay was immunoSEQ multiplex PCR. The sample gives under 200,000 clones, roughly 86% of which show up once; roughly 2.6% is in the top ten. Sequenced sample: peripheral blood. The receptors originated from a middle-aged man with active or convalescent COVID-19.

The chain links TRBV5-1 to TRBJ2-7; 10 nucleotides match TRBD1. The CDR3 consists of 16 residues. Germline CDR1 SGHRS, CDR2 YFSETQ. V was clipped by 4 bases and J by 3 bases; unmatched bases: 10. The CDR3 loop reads CASSPAVRDRGYEQYF. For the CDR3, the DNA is TGCGCCAGCAGCCCCGCCGTCCGGGACAGGGGCTACGAGCAGTACTTC.

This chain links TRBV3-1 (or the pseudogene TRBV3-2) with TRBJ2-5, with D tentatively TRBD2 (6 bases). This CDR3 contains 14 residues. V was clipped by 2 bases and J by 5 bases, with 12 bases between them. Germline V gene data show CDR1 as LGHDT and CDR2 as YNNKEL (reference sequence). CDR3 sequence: CASSQRSLAETQYF. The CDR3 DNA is TGTGCCAGCAGCCAACGCTCCCTAGCGGAGACCCAGTACTTC.

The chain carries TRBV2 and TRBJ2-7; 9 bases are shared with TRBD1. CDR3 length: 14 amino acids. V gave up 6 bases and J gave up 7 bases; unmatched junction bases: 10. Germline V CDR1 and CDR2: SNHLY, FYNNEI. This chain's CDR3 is CASSRDRAMEEQYF. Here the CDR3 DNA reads TGTGCCAGCAGCCGGGACAGGGCCATGGAAGAGCAGTACTTC.

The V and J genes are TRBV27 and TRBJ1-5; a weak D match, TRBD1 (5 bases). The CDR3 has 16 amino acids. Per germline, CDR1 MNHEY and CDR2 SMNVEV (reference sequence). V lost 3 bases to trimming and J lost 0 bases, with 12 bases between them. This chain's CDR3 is CASSFQGLSSNQPQHF. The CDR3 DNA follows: TGTGCCAGCAGTTTTCAGGGATTGAGTAGCAATCAGCCCCAGCATTTT.

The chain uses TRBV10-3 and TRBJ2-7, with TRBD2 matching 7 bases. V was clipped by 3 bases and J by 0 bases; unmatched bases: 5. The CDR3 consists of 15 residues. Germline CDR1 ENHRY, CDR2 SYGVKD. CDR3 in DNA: TGTGCCATCAGTGATGGGGGGGGAGGCTCCTACGAGCAGTACTTC. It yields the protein CAISDGGGGSYEQYF.

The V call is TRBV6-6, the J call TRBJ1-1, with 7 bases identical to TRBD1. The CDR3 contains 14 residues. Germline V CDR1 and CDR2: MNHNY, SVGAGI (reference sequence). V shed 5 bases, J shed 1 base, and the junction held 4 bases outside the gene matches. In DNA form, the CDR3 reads TGTGCCAGCAGTACTAGACAGGGGAACACTGAAGCTTTCTTT. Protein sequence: CASSTRQGNTEAFF.

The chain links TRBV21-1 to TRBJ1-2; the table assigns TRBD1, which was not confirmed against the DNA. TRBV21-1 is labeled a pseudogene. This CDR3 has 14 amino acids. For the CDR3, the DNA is TGTGCCAGCAGCAAAGCGACAAGAGACTATGGCTACACCTTC. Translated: CASSKATRDYGYTF.

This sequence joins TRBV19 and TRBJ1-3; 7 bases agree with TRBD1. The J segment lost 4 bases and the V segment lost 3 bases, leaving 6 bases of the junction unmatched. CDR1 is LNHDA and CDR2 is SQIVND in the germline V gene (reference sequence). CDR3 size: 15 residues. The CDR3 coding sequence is TGTGCCAGTAGTATGGTCCCGACAGGGGGAAACACCATATATTTT. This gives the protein CASSMVPTGGNTIYF.

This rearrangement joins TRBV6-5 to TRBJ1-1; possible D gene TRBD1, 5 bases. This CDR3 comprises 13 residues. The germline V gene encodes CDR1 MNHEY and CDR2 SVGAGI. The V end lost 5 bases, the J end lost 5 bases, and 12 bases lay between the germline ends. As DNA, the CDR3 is TGTGCCAGCAGTCCCCGACGGGGGACTGAAGCTTTCTTT. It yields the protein CASSPRRGTEAFF.

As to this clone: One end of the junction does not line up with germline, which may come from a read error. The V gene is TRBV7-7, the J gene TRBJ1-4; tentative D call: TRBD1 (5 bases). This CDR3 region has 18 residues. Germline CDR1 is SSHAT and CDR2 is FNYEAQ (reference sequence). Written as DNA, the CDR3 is TGTGCTAGCAGCTTAAATTGTAATCGGCAGGGCTATAATGAAAAACTGTTTTTT. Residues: CASSLNCNRQGYNEKLFF.

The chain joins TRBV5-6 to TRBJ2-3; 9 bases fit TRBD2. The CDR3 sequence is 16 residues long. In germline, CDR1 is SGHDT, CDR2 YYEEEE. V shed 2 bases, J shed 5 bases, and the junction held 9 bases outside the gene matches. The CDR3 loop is CASSFPGGSGGDTQYF. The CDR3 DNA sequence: TGTGCCAGCAGCTTCCCCGGGGGTAGCGGGGGAGATACGCAGTATTTT.

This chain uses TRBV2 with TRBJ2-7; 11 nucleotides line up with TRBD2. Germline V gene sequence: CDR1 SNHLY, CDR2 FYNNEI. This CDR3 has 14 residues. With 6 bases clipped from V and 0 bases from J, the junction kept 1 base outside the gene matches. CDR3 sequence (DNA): TGTGCCAGCAGCGGACTAGCGGGCTCCTACGAGCAGTACTTC. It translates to CASSGLAGSYEQYF.

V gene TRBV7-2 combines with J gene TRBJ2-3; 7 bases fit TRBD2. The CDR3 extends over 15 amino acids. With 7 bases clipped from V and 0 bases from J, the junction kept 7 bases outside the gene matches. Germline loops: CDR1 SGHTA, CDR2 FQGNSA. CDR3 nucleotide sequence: TGTGCCAGCACCGAGCGGCGGGGGAGCACAGATACGCAGTATTTT. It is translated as CASTERRGSTDTQYF.

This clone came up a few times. The CDR3 loop reads CASSSTSLRLAGGTSGELFF. CDR3 DNA: TGTGCCAGCAGCTCCACTAGCTTAAGGCTAGCGGGGGGGACTTCCGGGGAGCTGTTTTTT. The genes are TRBV9 and TRBJ2-2; 12 bases agree with TRBD2. With V trimmed by 4 bases and J by 6 bases, 19 bases remained unmatched. The CDR3 length is 20 residues. Per germline, CDR1 SGDLS and CDR2 YYNGEE. Drawing the rest from reference TRBV9 and TRBJ2-2, the complete variable domain is DSGVTQTPKHLITATGQRVTLRCSPRSGDLSVYWYQQSLDQGLQFLIQYYNGEERAKGNILERFSAQQFPDLHSELNLSSLELGDSALYFCASSSTSLRLAGGTSGELFFGEGSRLTVL.

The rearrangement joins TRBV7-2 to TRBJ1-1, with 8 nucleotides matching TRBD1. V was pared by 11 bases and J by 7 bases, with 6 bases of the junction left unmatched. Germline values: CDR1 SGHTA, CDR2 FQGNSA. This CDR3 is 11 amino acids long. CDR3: CAEDRVYEAFF. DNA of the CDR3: TGTGCCGAGGACAGGGTGTATGAAGCTTTCTTT.

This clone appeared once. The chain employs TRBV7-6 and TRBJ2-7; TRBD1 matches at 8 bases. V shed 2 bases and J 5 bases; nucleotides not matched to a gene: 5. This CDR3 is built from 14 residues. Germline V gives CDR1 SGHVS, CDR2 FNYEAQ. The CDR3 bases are TGTGCCAGCAGCTTAAAGACGACAGGGGACGAGCAGTACTTC. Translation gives CASSLKTTGDEQYF.

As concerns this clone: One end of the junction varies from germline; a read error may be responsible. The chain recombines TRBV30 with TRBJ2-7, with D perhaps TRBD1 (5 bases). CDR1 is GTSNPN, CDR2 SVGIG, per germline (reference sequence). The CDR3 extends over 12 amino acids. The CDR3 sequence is CAWSVGQGYRSF. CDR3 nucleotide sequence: TGTGCCTGGAGTGTGGGGCAGGGATACCGCTCCTTC. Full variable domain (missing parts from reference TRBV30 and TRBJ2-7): SQTIHQWPATLVQPVGSPLSLECTVEGTSNPNLYWYRQAAGRGLQLLFYSVGIGQISSEVPQNLSASRPQDRQFILSSKKLLLSDSGFYLCAWSVGQGYRSFGPGTRLTVT.

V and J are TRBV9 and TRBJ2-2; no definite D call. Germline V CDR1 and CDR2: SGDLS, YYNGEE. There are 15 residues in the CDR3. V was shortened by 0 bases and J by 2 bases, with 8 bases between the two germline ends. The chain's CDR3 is CASSVGQINTGELFF. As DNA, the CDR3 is TGTGCCAGCAGCGTAGGTCAGATTAACACCGGGGAGCTGTTTTTT.

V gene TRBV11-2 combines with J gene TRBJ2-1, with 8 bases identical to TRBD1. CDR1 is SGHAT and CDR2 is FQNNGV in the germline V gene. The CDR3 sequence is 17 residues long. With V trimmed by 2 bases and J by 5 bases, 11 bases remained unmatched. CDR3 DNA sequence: TGTGCCAGCAGCTTAAGAGCTGGACAGGGTCCCCACAATGAGCAGTTCTTC. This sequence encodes CASSLRAGQGPHNEQFF.

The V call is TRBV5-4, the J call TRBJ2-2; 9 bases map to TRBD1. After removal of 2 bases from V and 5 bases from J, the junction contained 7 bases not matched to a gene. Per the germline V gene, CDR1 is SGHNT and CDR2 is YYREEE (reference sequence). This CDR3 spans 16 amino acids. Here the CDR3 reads CASSFVVTGGTGELFF. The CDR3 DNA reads TGTGCCAGCAGCTTTGTGGTGACAGGGGGGACCGGGGAGCTGTTTTTT.

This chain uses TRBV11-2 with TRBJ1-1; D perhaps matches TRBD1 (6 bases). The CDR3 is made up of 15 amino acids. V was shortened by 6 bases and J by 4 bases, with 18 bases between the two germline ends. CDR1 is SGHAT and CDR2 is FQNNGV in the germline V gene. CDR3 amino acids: CASSSTLGGATEAFF. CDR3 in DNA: TGTGCCAGCAGTTCCACTTTAGGGGGGGCCACTGAAGCTTTCTTT. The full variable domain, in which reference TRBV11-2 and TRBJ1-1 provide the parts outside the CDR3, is EAGVAQSPRYKIIEKRQSVAFWCNPISGHATLYWYQQILGQGPKLLIQFQNNGVVDDSQLPKDRFSAERLKGVDSTLKIQPAKLEDSAVYLCASSSTLGGATEAFFGQGTRLTVV.

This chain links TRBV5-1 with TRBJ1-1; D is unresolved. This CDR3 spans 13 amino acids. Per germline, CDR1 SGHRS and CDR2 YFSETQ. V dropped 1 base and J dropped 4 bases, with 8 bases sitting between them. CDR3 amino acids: CASSLSASTEAFF. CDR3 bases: TGCGCCAGCAGCTTGTCTGCGAGCACTGAAGCTTTCTTT.

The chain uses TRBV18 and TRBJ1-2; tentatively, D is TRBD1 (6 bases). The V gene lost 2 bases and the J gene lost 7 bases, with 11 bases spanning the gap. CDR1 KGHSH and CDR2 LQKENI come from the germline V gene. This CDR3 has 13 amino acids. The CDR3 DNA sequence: TGTGCCAGCTCACCAGACAGGTCGGGTGGCTACACCTTC. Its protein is CASSPDRSGGYTF.

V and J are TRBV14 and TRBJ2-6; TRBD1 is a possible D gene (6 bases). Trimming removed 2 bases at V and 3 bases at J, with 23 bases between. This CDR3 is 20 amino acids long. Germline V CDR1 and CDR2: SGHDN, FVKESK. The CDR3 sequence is CASSQPAVGARKGGANVLTF. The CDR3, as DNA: TGTGCCAGCAGCCAACCGGCCGTGGGGGCCCGAAAGGGTGGGGCCAACGTCCTGACTTTC.

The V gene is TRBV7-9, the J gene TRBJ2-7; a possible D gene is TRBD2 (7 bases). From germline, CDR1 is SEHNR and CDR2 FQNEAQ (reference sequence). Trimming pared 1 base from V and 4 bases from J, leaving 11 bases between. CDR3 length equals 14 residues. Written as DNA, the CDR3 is TGTGCCAGCAGCTTAGATGCGGGGGCGTACGAGCAGTACTTC. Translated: CASSLDAGAYEQYF.

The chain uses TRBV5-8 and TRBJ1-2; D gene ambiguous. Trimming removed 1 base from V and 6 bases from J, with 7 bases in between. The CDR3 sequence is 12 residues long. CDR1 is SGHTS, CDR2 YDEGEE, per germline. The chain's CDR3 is CASSLWADGYTF. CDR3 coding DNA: TGTGCCAGCAGCTTGTGGGCAGATGGCTACACCTTC.

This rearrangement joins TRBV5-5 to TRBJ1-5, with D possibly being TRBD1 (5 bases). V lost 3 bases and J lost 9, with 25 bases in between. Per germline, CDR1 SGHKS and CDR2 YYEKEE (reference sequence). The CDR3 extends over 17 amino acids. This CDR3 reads CASSWTVAGHAGWPQHF. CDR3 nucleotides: TGTGCCAGCAGCTGGACGGTGGCAGGGCACGCTGGGTGGCCCCAGCATTTT.

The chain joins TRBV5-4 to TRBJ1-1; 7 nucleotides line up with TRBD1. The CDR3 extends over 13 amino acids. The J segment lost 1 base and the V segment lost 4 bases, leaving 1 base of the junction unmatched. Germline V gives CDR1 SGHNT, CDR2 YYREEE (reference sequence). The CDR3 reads CASSPGGNTEAFF. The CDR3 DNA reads TGTGCCAGCAGCCCAGGGGGGAACACTGAAGCTTTCTTT.

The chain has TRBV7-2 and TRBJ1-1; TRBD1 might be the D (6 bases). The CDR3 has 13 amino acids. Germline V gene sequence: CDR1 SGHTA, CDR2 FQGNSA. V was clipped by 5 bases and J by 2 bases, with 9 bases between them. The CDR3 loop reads CASSAQGNTEAFF. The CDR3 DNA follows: TGTGCCAGCAGCGCACAGGGTAACACTGAAGCTTTCTTT.

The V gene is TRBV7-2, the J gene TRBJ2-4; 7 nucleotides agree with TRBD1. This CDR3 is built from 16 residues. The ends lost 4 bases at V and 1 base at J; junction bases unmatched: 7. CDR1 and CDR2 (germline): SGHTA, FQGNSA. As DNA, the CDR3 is TGTGCCAGCAGCTCGGGCAGGGGGTCGGCCAAAAACATTCAGTACTTC. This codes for CASSSGRGSAKNIQYF.

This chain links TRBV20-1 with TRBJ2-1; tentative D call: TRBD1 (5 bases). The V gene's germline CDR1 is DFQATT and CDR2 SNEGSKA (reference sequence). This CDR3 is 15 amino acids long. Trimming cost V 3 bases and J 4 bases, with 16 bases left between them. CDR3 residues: CSASRGAHQYNEQFF. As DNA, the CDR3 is TGCAGTGCTAGTAGGGGTGCCCACCAATACAATGAGCAGTTCTTC.